A selection of T cell receptor beta chains follows, all from one sample in a study of T cell changes during pregnancy in multiple sclerosis. Data came from immunoSEQ multiplex PCR; TCRdb stores just in-frame clones and leaves some out. The sample lists 40,000 to 55,000 clones, roughly 91% seen once, with 0.25% to 0.3% in the top ten. The input for sequencing was CD4+ T cells from peripheral blood mononuclear cells, taken in the second trimester of pregnancy. The receptor source for this set is a female donor with multiple sclerosis, enrolled in a pregnancy study. Each CDR3 is given with its conserved first and last residue. A D gene is named only where the DNA matches it firmly. Not every row has a clone size; where given, it reads once, few, many or a size class.

D gene: -; clone size: -; V gene: TRBV25-1; J gene: TRBJ2-5; CDR3 protein: CASSEYDGGQETQYF; CDR3 DNA: TGTGCCAGCAGTGAATATGACGGCGGACAAGAGACCCAGTACTTC
D gene: -; clone size: -; V gene: TRBV9; J gene: TRBJ2-3; CDR3 protein: CASSVGVPSTDTQYF; CDR3 DNA: TGTGCCAGCAGCGTAGGAGTCCCCAGCACAGATACGCAGTATTTT
D gene: TRBD1; clone size: -; V gene: TRBV6-1; J gene: TRBJ2-1; CDR3 protein: CASTGTGEGLEQFF; CDR3 DNA: TGTGCCAGCACAGGGACAGGGGAGGGTCTGGAGCAGTTCTTC
D gene: TRBD2; clone size: -; V gene: TRBV11-3; J gene: TRBJ2-2; CDR3 protein: CASSPSGGHGELFF; CDR3 DNA: TGTGCCAGCAGCCCAAGCGGGGGACACGGGGAGCTGTTTTTT
D gene: TRBD1; clone size: -; V gene: TRBV5-1; J gene: TRBJ1-5; CDR3 protein: CASSLGSGTANQPQHF; CDR3 DNA: TGCGCCAGCAGCTTGGGTTCCGGGACAGCCAATCAGCCCCAGCATTTT
D gene: TRBD1; clone size: -; V gene: TRBV5-1; J gene: TRBJ2-7; CDR3 protein: CASSLVSITGQAPYEQYF; CDR3 DNA: TGCGCCAGCAGCTTGGTATCAATTACGGGACAGGCCCCCTACGAGCAGTACTTC
D gene: TRBD2; clone size: -; V gene: TRBV7-3; J gene: TRBJ2-3; CDR3 protein: CASSPTTSTPDTQYF; CDR3 DNA: TGTGCCAGCAGCCCGACGACTAGCACCCCAGATACGCAGTATTTT
D gene: -; clone size: -; V gene: TRBV2; J gene: TRBJ1-5; CDR3 protein: CASSELRQLNQPQHF; CDR3 DNA: TGTGCCAGCAGTGAACTCCGACAGCTTAATCAGCCCCAGCATTTT
D gene: -; clone size: -; V gene: TRBV5-5; J gene: TRBJ1-6; CDR3 protein: CASSLVPTVNNSPLHF; CDR3 DNA: TGTGCCAGCAGCTTGGTACCGACAGTCAACAATTCACCCCTCCACTTT
D gene: TRBD1; clone size: -; V gene: TRBV9; J gene: TRBJ2-5; CDR3 protein: CASSVAQGGETQYF; CDR3 DNA: TGTGCCAGCAGCGTAGCACAGGGGGGAGAGACCCAGTACTTC
D gene: -; clone size: -; V gene: TRBV12-5; J gene: TRBJ1-1; CDR3 protein: CASGSGNLGTEAFF; CDR3 DNA: TGTGCTAGTGGCTCAGGGAACTTAGGTACTGAAGCTTTCTTT
D gene: -; clone size: -; V gene: TRBV5-4; J gene: TRBJ1-2; CDR3 protein: CASSFLDRNYGYTF; CDR3 DNA: TGTGCCAGCAGCTTTCTCGACAGAAACTATGGCTACACCTTC
D gene: -; clone size: -; V gene: TRBV9; J gene: TRBJ1-6; CDR3 protein: CASSVVGGSGSPLHF; CDR3 DNA: TGTGCCAGCAGCGTAGTAGGGGGATCTGGTTCACCCCTCCACTTT
D gene: -; clone size: -; V gene: TRBV2; J gene: TRBJ1-2; CDR3 protein: CASTRERGEGYTF; CDR3 DNA: TGTGCCAGCACCCGGGAACGGGGGGAGGGCTACACCTTC
D gene: -; clone size: -; V gene: TRBV19; J gene: TRBJ1-2; CDR3 protein: CASSIFPGNYGYTF; CDR3 DNA: TGTGCCAGTAGTATCTTCCCAGGCAACTATGGCTACACCTTC
D gene: TRBD1; clone size: -; V gene: TRBV6-1; J gene: TRBJ1-3; CDR3 protein: CASSATGGNTIYF; CDR3 DNA: TGTGCCAGCAGCGCGACAGGGGGAAACACCATATATTTT
D gene: -; clone size: -; V gene: TRBV19; J gene: TRBJ1-5; CDR3 protein: CASSIETGSRRQPQHF; CDR3 DNA: TGTGCCAGTAGTATAGAAACAGGTAGTAGGCGGCAGCCCCAGCATTTT
D gene: TRBD2; clone size: -; V gene: TRBV27; J gene: TRBJ2-3; CDR3 protein: CASSLWGPGEWRGDVDTQYF; CDR3 DNA: TGTGCCAGCAGTTTGTGGGGACCCGGGGAGTGGCGGGGGGATGTAGATACGCAGTATTTT
D gene: -; clone size: -; V gene: TRBV7-8; J gene: TRBJ2-7; CDR3 protein: CASSPGQLYEQYF; CDR3 DNA: TGTGCCAGCAGCCCCGGACAGCTGTACGAGCAGTACTTC
D gene: TRBD2; clone size: -; V gene: TRBV6-1; J gene: TRBJ2-3; CDR3 protein: CASSVLAGSTDTQYF; CDR3 DNA: TGTGCCAGCAGTGTCCTAGCGGGCAGCACAGATACGCAGTATTTT
D gene: -; clone size: -; V gene: TRBV5-6; J gene: TRBJ1-2; CDR3 protein: CASLGTLTPNYGYTF; CDR3 DNA: TGTGCCAGCTTGGGGACACTTACCCCTAACTATGGCTACACCTTC
D gene: TRBD1; clone size: -; V gene: TRBV7-6; J gene: TRBJ2-5; CDR3 protein: CASSLGQGLETQYF; CDR3 DNA: TGTGCCAGCAGCTTGGGACAGGGGTTAGAGACCCAGTACTTC
D gene: -; clone size: -; V gene: TRBV5-4; J gene: TRBJ2-3; CDR3 protein: CASSSTDTDTQYF; CDR3 DNA: TGTGCCAGCAGCTCGACAGACACAGATACGCAGTATTTT
D gene: -; clone size: -; V gene: TRBV6-4; J gene: TRBJ1-1; CDR3 protein: CASSPETARNTEAFF; CDR3 DNA: TGTGCCAGCAGCCCAGAGACAGCCAGGAACACTGAAGCTTTCTTT
D gene: -; clone size: -; V gene: TRBV5-4; J gene: TRBJ2-1; CDR3 protein: CASSWSGNGDEQFF; CDR3 DNA: TGTGCCAGCAGCTGGTCAGGTAACGGGGATGAGCAGTTCTTC
D gene: TRBD2; clone size: -; V gene: TRBV5-1; J gene: TRBJ2-3; CDR3 protein: CASSPGTSGRGTDTQYF; CDR3 DNA: TGCGCCAGCAGCCCCGGGACTAGCGGGAGAGGCACAGATACGCAGTATTTT
D gene: -; clone size: once; V gene: TRBV18; J gene: TRBJ2-5; CDR3 protein: CASSPQSREEETQYF; CDR3 DNA: TGTGCCAGCTCACCTCAGTCTAGGGAGGAAGAGACCCAGTACTTC